This TCR beta chain was found in a study of T cells expressing NK-cell markers. Study information: It was sorted CD3+CD56+NKG2C+, CD3+CD56+NKG2C- and CD3+CD56-NKG2C+ T cells that supplied the TCR beta repertoires. With respect to HCMV, most of the eight sequenced donors were seropositive, and one was seronegative.

As to this clonotype: Antigen specificity is unknown.

Findings of the study overall: NKG2C+ dominant clonotypes from about 6 donors made up roughly 1.0-7.0% of CD8+ T cells. No clear determination of HCMV specificity was made for expanded NKG2C+ T cell clones.

TCRdb re-called the 5' RACE reads and catalogs CDR3 proteins one per entry, DNA excluded. The sample spans more than 400,000 distinct CDR3 sequences; the ten largest clones claim 6% to 8%. This CDR3 comprises 15 residues. Germline V gene lookup returns CDR1 SGHRS and CDR2 YFSETQ. The genes are TRBV5-1 and TRBJ2-7; TCRdb's D call, TRBD1, is unchecked because there is no DNA. The source is a woman aged 18 to 75 in good health. Material: blood T cells: a sorted CD56 or NKG2C T cell subset, CD4+ or CD8+ T cells, or bulk PBMC T cells (not recorded which). The chain's CDR3 is CASSLNPGAGIEQYF.